Listed here are 15 T cell receptor beta chains from one sample, sequenced in a study of radiotherapy plus CTLA-4 blockade in lung cancer. Libraries were prepared by immunoSEQ multiplex PCR; TCRdb keeps only in-frame clonotypes and omits some of them. Among approximately 95,000 clones listed, around four fifths were seen once. The starting material was peripheral blood, obtained from a patient treated with radiotherapy plus ipilimumab. The receptors were gathered from a human donor with non-small cell lung cancer who had a partial response to radiotherapy plus ipilimumab.

This chain links TRBV7-6 with TRBJ2-1; 9 positions match TRBD2. The germline CDR1 and CDR2 sequences are SGHVS and FNYEAQ. CDR3 size: 13 residues. The junction had 4 bases not matched to a gene; V was cut back by 3 bases and J by 10 bases. For the CDR3, the DNA is TGTGCCAGCAGCTTGATTAGCGGGGGCGAGCAGTTCTTC. This translates into CASSLISGGEQFF.

A single count supports this clone. The chain couples TRBV10-3 to TRBJ2-2, with TRBD1 identical over 7 bases. V lost 2 bases and J lost 5; bases outside the gene matches: 8. The CDR3 loop spans 16 amino acids. Germline CDR1 reads ENHRY; CDR2 reads SYGVKD. DNA for the CDR3: TGTGCCATCAGTGAGCCTGACAGGGCCGAAACCGGGGAGCTGTTTTTT. Protein sequence: CAISEPDRAETGELFF.

This chain links TRBV5-5 with TRBJ2-4; 10 positions match TRBD2. CDR1 is SGHKS and CDR2 is YYEKEE in the germline V gene (reference sequence). After removal of 4 bases from V and 6 bases from J, the junction contained 7 bases not matched to a gene. The CDR3 totals 15 residues. The CDR3 nucleotides are TGTGCCAGCAGCCCTAGCGGGAGTCAGGGAAACATTCAGTACTTC. It is translated as CASSPSGSQGNIQYF.

The chain is built from TRBV15 and TRBJ1-4; perhaps TRBD1 as D (6 bases). The ends were cut back, 5 bases at V and 8 bases at J, with 18 bases in the middle. Germline V gives CDR1 LNHNV, CDR2 YYDKDF (reference sequence). This CDR3 comprises 15 residues. The CDR3 sequence is CATSSEGRGGEKLFF. CDR3 bases: TGTGCCACCAGCTCCGAGGGCAGGGGTGGGGAAAAACTGTTTTTT.

The chain employs TRBV5-1 and TRBJ2-5; 7 bases agree with TRBD1. Per germline, CDR1 SGHRS and CDR2 YFSETQ. Unmatched junction bases numbered 7, after V lost 3 bases and J lost 5 bases. The CDR3 sequence is 14 residues long. The CDR3 sequence: CASSSDTGVETQYF. The CDR3 region has the DNA TGCGCCAGCAGCTCAGATACAGGGGTGGAGACCCAGTACTTC.

This clone was seen a few times. This rearrangement joins TRBV11-1 to TRBJ1-1; perhaps TRBD1 as D (5 bases). CDR3 length: 15 amino acids. CDR1 and CDR2 from the germline V gene are SGHAT and FQDESV (reference sequence). V lost 0 bases and J 7 bases, leaving 15 bases between the germline ends. This CDR3 is CASSLALGETNEAFF. DNA of the CDR3: TGTGCCAGCAGCTTAGCGCTAGGGGAAACGAATGAAGCTTTCTTT.

This rearrangement joins TRBV28 to TRBJ2-2; a possible D gene is TRBD2 (6 bases). V lost 2 bases to trimming and J lost 3 bases, with 13 bases between them. The CDR3 is made up of 16 amino acids. Germline loops: CDR1 MDHEN, CDR2 SYDVKM. The CDR3 loop reads CASSLISSGYTGELFF. DNA of the CDR3: TGTGCCAGCAGTTTAATATCGAGCGGGTACACCGGGGAGCTGTTTTTT.

The gene calls are TRBV6-5 and TRBJ2-1, with TRBD1 matching over 9 bases. This CDR3 is 16 amino acids long. V shed 4 bases, J shed 7 bases, and the junction held 11 bases outside the gene matches. Germline V gene sequence: CDR1 MNHEY, CDR2 SVGAGI. CDR3 DNA sequence: TGTGCCAGCAGTTCCAAACCATCGGACAGGGGAAATGAGCAGTTCTTC. It specifies CASSSKPSDRGNEQFF.

The chain joins TRBV7-2 to TRBJ2-3, with D possibly matching TRBD1 (5 bases). The CDR3 contains 14 residues. Germline-derived CDR1 and CDR2 are SGHTA and FQGNSA. The V and J ends lost 0 bases and 4 bases respectively, with 8 bases between them. Here the CDR3 reads CASSLALGADTQYF. The CDR3 DNA follows: TGTGCCAGCAGCTTAGCGCTAGGGGCAGATACGCAGTATTTT.

The gene calls are TRBV7-2 and TRBJ1-5; 9 bases are shared with TRBD1. CDR1 is SGHTA, CDR2 FQGNSA, per germline. The CDR3 consists of 14 residues. V lost 5 bases, J lost 7 bases, and 6 bases stayed unmatched. For the CDR3, the DNA is TGTGCCAGCAGCCTCAGACAGGGGGGACAGCCCCAGCATTTT. As protein: CASSLRQGGQPQHF. The full variable domain, completed using reference TRBV7-2 and TRBJ1-5, is GAGVSQSPSNKVTEKGKDVELRCDPISGHTALYWYRQSLGQGLEFLIYFQGNSAPDKSGLPSDRFSAERTGGSVSTLTIQRTQQEDSAVYLCASSLRQGGQPQHFGDGTRLSIL.

The V call is TRBV7-3, the J call TRBJ2-1; D is perhaps TRBD2 (5 bases). The CDR3 has 16 amino acids. Trimming pared 7 bases from V and 10 bases from J, leaving 26 bases between. Germline lookup yields CDR1 SGHTA and CDR2 FQGTGA. The chain's CDR3 is CASTPLGPPYEGEQFF. The CDR3 DNA reads as TGTGCCAGCACCCCCTTAGGACCCCCCTACGAGGGAGAGCAGTTCTTC.

This clone was seen at least ten times. This chain joins TRBV9 and TRBJ2-1, with 8 positions matching TRBD2. The CDR3 covers 15 residues. From germline, CDR1 is SGDLS and CDR2 YYNGEE. V lost 6 bases, J lost 9 bases, and 14 bases stayed unmatched. The CDR3 loop reads CASTKLAEAGIEQFF. The CDR3 DNA reads as TGTGCCAGCACCAAACTAGCGGAGGCTGGGATTGAGCAGTTCTTC.

The chain links TRBV27 to TRBJ1-4; D unresolved. V lost 6 bases and J 4 bases, leaving 18 bases between the germline ends. Germline-derived CDR1 and CDR2 are MNHEY and SMNVEV (reference sequence). The CDR3 is made up of 16 amino acids. The CDR3 protein is CASSPRRAGYNEKLFF. The CDR3 nucleotides are TGTGCCAGCAGCCCAAGGCGCGCAGGATATAATGAAAAACTGTTTTTT.

The gene calls are TRBV28 and TRBJ1-5, with 8 nucleotides matching TRBD1. This CDR3 has 14 amino acids. Germline CDR1 MDHEN, CDR2 SYDVKM. After removal of 4 bases from V and 5 bases from J, the junction contained 4 bases not matched to a gene. The CDR3 is CASSSGQGYQPQHF. CDR3 sequence (DNA): TGTGCCAGCAGTTCCGGACAGGGATATCAGCCCCAGCATTTT.

The chain uses TRBV28 and TRBJ2-7; 7 nucleotides line up with TRBD2. This CDR3 is 15 amino acids long. V lost 6 bases, J lost 7 bases, and 15 bases stayed unmatched. Germline CDR1 and CDR2: MDHEN and SYDVKM. The CDR3 loop is CASRLSGTTTGEQYF. In nucleotides, the CDR3 is TGTGCCAGCAGACTAAGCGGGACCACGACGGGAGAGCAGTACTTC. Based on the CDR3 plus reference TRBV28 and TRBJ2-7, the full variable domain is DVKVTQSSRYLVKRTGEKVFLECVQDMDHENMFWYRQDPGLGLRLIYFSYDVKMKEKGDIPEGYSVSREKKERFSLILESASTNQTSMYLCASRLSGTTTGEQYFGPGTRLTVT.